Listed here are 26 T cell receptor beta chains from one sample, sequenced in a study of early T cells in non-severe SARS-CoV-2 infection. TCRdb reanalysed the 5' RACE reads using MiXCR and keeps one entry per CDR3 protein. Of tens of thousands of distinct CDR3 sequences detected, more than 9% appear once; the ten largest clones hold approximately 4%. Sequenced sample: whole blood. These receptors were collected from an adult who was a healthcare worker with PCR-confirmed SARS-CoV-2 infection or an uninfected control (not recorded which).

The table lists this clonotype with a few counts. The V and J genes are TRBV14 and TRBJ2-2, with D unclear. Germline-derived CDR1 and CDR2 are SGHDN and FVKESK. There are 14 residues in the CDR3. The V end lost 0 bases, the J end lost 5 bases, and 7 bases lay between the germline ends. The CDR3 nucleotides read TGTGCCAGCAGCCAAGACGTCGGAACCGGGGAGCTGTTTTTT. This codes for CASSQDVGTGELFF.

This clonotype has ten or more counts. The J gene is TRBJ2-7, the V gene TRBV20-1; 13 positions agree with TRBD2. The junction had 11 bases not matched to a gene; V was cut back by 6 bases and J by 0 bases. The CDR3 length is 17 residues. From germline, CDR1 is DFQATT and CDR2 SNEGSKA (reference sequence). In DNA, the CDR3 is TGCAGTGCCGCCGGGACTAGCGGGATAGTTGTCTCCTACGAGCAGTACTTC. Amino acids: CSAAGTSGIVVSYEQYF.

This clonotype was recorded many times. One end of the junction varies from germline; a read error may be responsible. The chain uses TRBV5-1 and TRBJ2-2; a weak D match, TRBD2 (6 bases). CDR3 size: 15 residues. CDR1 is SGHRS, CDR2 YFSETQ, per germline. This CDR3 reads CPSSSTSGNTGELFF. CDR3 sequence (DNA): TGCCCCAGCAGCTCGACTAGTGGAAACACCGGGGAGCTGTTTTTT.

This clonotype was detected ten times or more. This chain links TRBV3-1 with TRBJ2-6; unclear D gene. The germline CDR1 and CDR2 sequences are LGHDT and YNNKEL (reference sequence). The CDR3 is 15 amino acids. The ends were cut back, 0 bases at V and 0 bases at J, with 3 bases in the middle. The CDR3 sequence: CASSQDASGANVLTF. CDR3 coding DNA: TGTGCCAGCAGCCAAGATGCCTCTGGGGCCAACGTCCTGACTTTC.

This clonotype was counted between two and nine times. This sequence joins TRBV29-1 and TRBJ2-5, with D tentatively TRBD1 or TRBD2 (5 bases each). The CDR3 extends over 15 amino acids. Trimming took off 6 bases at V and 5 bases at J, with 22 bases between the two ends. The germline V gene encodes CDR1 SQVTM and CDR2 ANQGSEA. The CDR3 here is CSVAPRDGYEETQYF. The CDR3 DNA sequence: TGCAGCGTCGCGCCCCGGGACGGCTATGAGGAGACCCAGTACTTC.

Many counts were recorded for this clonotype. This chain uses TRBV20-1 with TRBJ2-7; the D call may be TRBD1 or TRBD2 (6 bases each). The CDR3 has 14 residues. Trimming took off 6 bases at V and 5 bases at J, with 20 bases between the two ends. Germline V gives CDR1 DFQATT, CDR2 SNEGSKA (reference sequence). In DNA, the CDR3 is TGCAGTGCCCTCGAGCCCCTGGGGGGCGACGAGCAGTACTTC. Amino acid sequence: CSALEPLGGDEQYF.

This clonotype was observed a handful of times. V gene TRBV27 combines with J gene TRBJ1-5; TRBD1 agrees at 10 bases. V lost 5 bases and J lost 6; bases outside the gene matches: 13. This CDR3 spans 17 amino acids. Germline values: CDR1 MNHEY, CDR2 SMNVEV (reference sequence). CDR3 sequence (DNA): TGTGCCAGCAGTCTGACAGGGGGCTGGAGGAAAGGTCAGCCCCAGCATTTT. This translates into CASSLTGGWRKGQPQHF.

This clonotype was seen a few times. The chain is built from TRBV5-4 and TRBJ2-7, with TRBD1 matching 7 bases. V shed 0 bases, J shed 5 bases, and the junction held 2 bases outside the gene matches. This CDR3 comprises 13 residues. Germline V CDR1 and CDR2: SGHNT, YYREEE (reference sequence). The CDR3 bases are TGTGCCAGCAGCTTGGACAGGGGCCACGAGCAGTACTTC. Translated, it gives CASSLDRGHEQYF.

This clonotype was recorded at least ten times. This rearrangement joins TRBV7-3 to TRBJ1-1; D gene ambiguous. Trimming pared 6 bases from V and 5 bases from J, leaving 19 bases between. This CDR3 comprises 15 residues. Per germline, CDR1 SGHTA and CDR2 FQGTGA. CDR3 loop: CASSRNSPGETEAFF. The CDR3 DNA reads as TGTGCCAGCAGTCGGAACTCCCCGGGTGAAACTGAAGCTTTCTTT.

The chain combines TRBV7-2 with TRBJ1-2; no firm D call. The CDR3 extends over 16 amino acids. CDR1 and CDR2 from the germline V gene are SGHTA and FQGNSA. Trimming left V 1 base short and J 1 base short, with 13 bases between. For the CDR3, the DNA is TGTGCCAGCAGCTTAGAACCGTCTGGGTATAACTATGGCTACACCTTC. Residues: CASSLEPSGYNYGYTF.

This clonotype was picked up many times. This chain uses TRBV4-1 with TRBJ2-7; 9 nucleotides match TRBD2. Germline values: CDR1 MGHRA, CDR2 YSYEKL. This CDR3 has 15 amino acids. V gave up 4 bases and J gave up 4 bases; unmatched junction bases: 8. CDR3 in amino acids: CASSLFTSGLYEQYF. DNA for the CDR3: TGCGCCAGCAGCCTCTTCACTAGCGGGCTTTACGAGCAGTACTTC.

The table lists this clonotype with many counts. This chain links TRBV12-3 or TRBV12-4 with TRBJ1-5, with D perhaps matching TRBD1 (5 bases). The V end was cut by 6 bases, the J end by 7 bases, with 10 bases between. This CDR3 is 12 amino acids long. The CDR3 is CASSRVRQPQHF. In DNA, the CDR3 is TGTGCCAGCAGCAGGGTAAGACAGCCCCAGCATTTT.

This clonotype was seen repeatedly, ten times or more. This chain joins TRBV6-6 and TRBJ1-2, with 11 bases aligning to TRBD1. Germline V CDR1 and CDR2: MNHNY, SVGAGI (reference sequence). The CDR3 spans 13 residues. After removal of 5 bases from V and 6 bases from J, the junction contained 2 bases not matched to a gene. CDR3 region: CASSRTGGDGYTF. The DNA for the CDR3 is TGTGCCAGCAGTCGGACAGGGGGCGATGGCTACACCTTC.

This clonotype was seen a handful of times. V usage is TRBV10-3 and J usage is TRBJ1-1; 7 positions match TRBD1. The CDR3 loop spans 15 amino acids. Germline CDR1 is ENHRY and CDR2 is SYGVKD. Trimming removed 1 base from V and 1 base from J; junction bases left unmatched: 3. CDR3 region: CAISEWRTGNTEAFF. CDR3 nucleotides: TGTGCCATCAGTGAGTGGAGGACAGGGAACACTGAAGCTTTCTTT.

This clonotype was seen at least ten times. J is TRBJ1-1 and V is TRBV12-3 or TRBV12-4; TRBD1 aligns across 7 bases. This CDR3 spans 17 amino acids. V lost 7 bases to trimming and J lost 4 bases; unmatched junction nucleotides: 18. CDR3 region: CASTRMAGGTLGTEAFF. The CDR3 DNA sequence: TGTGCCAGCACCCGGATGGCAGGGGGTACACTCGGCACTGAAGCTTTCTTT.

There are many counts of this clonotype. The J gene is TRBJ2-2, the V gene TRBV30; 7 bases align to TRBD1. Germline CDR1 is GTSNPN and CDR2 is SVGIG (reference sequence). CDR3 length: 15 residues. The V segment lost 2 bases and the J segment 5 bases; nucleotides outside the gene matches: 8. The CDR3 loop is CAWSREGGATGELFF. The CDR3 DNA reads TGTGCCTGGAGTCGTGAAGGGGGCGCGACCGGGGAGCTGTTTTTT.

Only a few counts were recorded for this clonotype. CDR3 in amino acids: CASSQREAGAIYEQYF. CDR3 DNA sequence: TGCGCCAGCAGCCAACGGGAAGCGGGAGCAATATACGAGCAGTACTTC. J is TRBJ2-7 and V is TRBV4-1, with TRBD2 identical over 8 bases. The germline V gene has CDR1 MGHRA and CDR2 YSYEKL. J gave up 4 bases and V 2 bases, and 10 bases lay outside the gene matches. The CDR3 length is 16 residues.

This clonotype has a count of ten or more. This chain connects TRBV11-1 to TRBJ2-1, with D perhaps TRBD1 (5 bases). The CDR3 is 15 residues long. Germline lookup yields CDR1 SGHAT and CDR2 FQDESV (reference sequence). The ends were cut back, 5 bases at V and 0 bases at J, with 11 bases in the middle. The CDR3 bases are TGTGCCAGCAGCGTGGCCCAGGGCTCCTACAATGAGCAGTTCTTC. Translating gives CASSVAQGSYNEQFF. Combining the CDR3 with reference TRBV11-1 and TRBJ2-1 gives the whole variable domain EAEVAQSPRYKITEKSQAVAFWCDPISGHATLYWYRQILGQGPELLVQFQDESVVDDSQLPKDRFSAERLKGVDSTLKIQPAELGDSAMYLCASSVAQGSYNEQFFGPGTRLTVL.

The CDR3 sequence is CASRTGTAAFNEQFF. In nucleotides, the CDR3 is TGTGCCAGCAGGACGGGGACAGCTGCCTTTAATGAGCAGTTCTTC. V is TRBV6-2 or TRBV6-3 and J is TRBJ2-1; TRBD1 matches 7 bases. The CDR3 covers 15 residues. Germline-derived CDR1 and CDR2 are MNHEY and SVGEGT. Unmatched junction bases numbered 12, after V lost 6 bases and J lost 7 bases.

The chain recombines TRBV15 with TRBJ1-4; D not certain. The CDR3 has 13 residues. CDR1 is LNHNV, CDR2 YYDKDF, per germline (reference sequence). Trimming removed 7 bases from V and 5 bases from J, with 11 bases in between. CDR3 DNA sequence: TGTGCCACCAAGAACGGGAGAAATGAAAAACTGTTTTTT. Its protein is CATKNGRNEKLFF.

Ten or more counts support this clonotype. V is TRBV12-3 or TRBV12-4 and J is TRBJ1-4; 7 nucleotides match TRBD1. With 6 bases clipped from V and 3 bases from J, the junction kept 7 bases outside the gene matches. The CDR3 loop spans 15 amino acids. CDR3 coding DNA: TGTGCCAGCAGCTCCTCGGGACAGCCTAATGAAAAACTGTTTTTT. It specifies CASSSSGQPNEKLFF.

This clonotype was counted ten times or more. The chain is built from TRBV18 and TRBJ1-1; no firm D call. Germline V gives CDR1 KGHSH, CDR2 LQKENI. V was clipped by 8 bases and J by 2 bases, with 15 bases between them. The CDR3 consists of 14 residues. In nucleotides, the CDR3 is TGTGCCAGCGCCACCAGTTTGGGAAACACTGAAGCTTTCTTT. This codes for CASATSLGNTEAFF.

This clonotype showed up many times. The CDR3: CATSDSRDLNTEAFF. CDR3 coding DNA: TGTGCCACCAGTGATTCCAGGGATCTGAACACTGAAGCTTTCTTT. The chain recombines TRBV24-1 with TRBJ1-1, with a weak D call TRBD1 (5 bases). The V and J ends lost 2 bases and 0 bases respectively, with 9 bases between them. Per germline, CDR1 KGHDR and CDR2 SFDVKD. The CDR3 runs 15 residues.

In this sample, this clonotype turned up a few times. The chain is built from TRBV2 and TRBJ2-1; unclear D gene. The CDR3 covers 15 residues. CDR1 is SNHLY and CDR2 is FYNNEI in the germline V gene. The germline V and J ends were trimmed by 7 bases and 7 bases, with 20 bases remaining between them. The CDR3 loop is CASNQQASTWNEQFF. CDR3 DNA sequence: TGTGCCAGCAATCAGCAGGCCTCAACGTGGAATGAGCAGTTCTTC. Full variable domain (missing parts from reference TRBV2 and TRBJ2-1): EPEVTQTPSHQVTQMGQEVILRCVPISNHLYFYWYRQILGQKVEFLVSFYNNEISEKSEIFDDQFSVERPDGSNFTLKIRSTKLEDSAMYFCASNQQASTWNEQFFGPGTRLTVL.

This clonotype was seen ten or more times. The chain couples TRBV7-2 to TRBJ2-6; D remains unclear. Germline V gene data show CDR1 as SGHTA and CDR2 as FQGNSA. Trimming cost V 6 bases and J 4 bases, with 7 bases left between them. The CDR3 is 13 residues long. This CDR3 is CASSFKGANVLTF. Written as DNA, the CDR3 is TGTGCCAGCAGTTTTAAGGGGGCCAACGTCCTGACTTTC.

V gene TRBV2 combines with J gene TRBJ2-3; the match to TRBD2 covers 9 bases. V shed 3 bases, J shed 4 bases, and the junction held 5 bases outside the gene matches. This CDR3 has 15 residues. Germline loops: CDR1 SNHLY, CDR2 FYNNEI. As DNA, the CDR3 is TGTGCCAGCAGTGAGAGGACTAGCGTTTCAGATACGCAGTATTTT. Translated: CASSERTSVSDTQYF.